This TCR beta chain was sequenced in a study of cytomegalovirus exposure and HLA in healthy donors. Findings and caveats of the study: Analyzed later, most CMV-associated TCR beta chains appeared HLA-restricted. Immune exposure data for these donors was limited to CMV serostatus.

The PCR employed 60 Vbeta primers together with 13 Jbeta primers. Here immunoSEQ multiplex PCR was the method, and the copy in TCRdb shows in-frame clones only, minus some. The data hold 110,000 to 150,000 clones, with approximately 80% observed a single time. Germline assignment: CDR1 SGHDT and CDR2 YYEEEE. This CDR3 is 14 amino acids long. V gave up 0 bases and J gave up 6 bases; unmatched junction bases: 6. On this clone itself: Its antigen is not known.

Donors consisted of healthy bone marrow donors. The clonotype comes from a male donor in good health and CMV-seronegative. Material for sequencing was PBMCs. The rearrangement links TRBV5-6 to TRBJ2-7; 7 bases are shared with TRBD1. This CDR3 is CASSLGQGRLEQYF. As DNA, the CDR3 is TGTGCCAGCAGCTTGGGACAGGGTAGGCTCGAGCAGTACTTC.